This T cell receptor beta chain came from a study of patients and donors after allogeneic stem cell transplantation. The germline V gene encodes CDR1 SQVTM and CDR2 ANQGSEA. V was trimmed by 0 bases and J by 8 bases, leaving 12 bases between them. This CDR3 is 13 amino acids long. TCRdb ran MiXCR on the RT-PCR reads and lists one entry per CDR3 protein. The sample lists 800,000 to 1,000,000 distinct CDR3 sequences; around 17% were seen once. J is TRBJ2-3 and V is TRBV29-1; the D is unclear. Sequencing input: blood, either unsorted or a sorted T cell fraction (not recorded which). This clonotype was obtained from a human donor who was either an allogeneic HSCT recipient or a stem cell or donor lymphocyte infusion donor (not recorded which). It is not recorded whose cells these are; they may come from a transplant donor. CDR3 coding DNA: TGCAGCGTTGAAGAAGGCCTATCGGTTACGCAGTATTTT. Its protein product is CSVEEGLSVTQYF.